Following are 22 T cell receptor beta chains from one sample sequenced in a study of shared clonotypes between healthy human individuals. Generated by immunoSEQ multiplex PCR, the TCRdb table keeps only in-frame clones and is missing some. Here the sample spans around 1,100,000 clones, about 72% being singletons. The sequencing input was memory CD4+ T cells from PBMCs. The subset denotes: CD45RA-negative fraction. The receptors shown here come from a man younger than 30 in good health. Some clones in this sample may be carry-over from other donors' samples.

CDR3 DNA: TGTGCCAGCAGCTTACGTGGCAGGGGCTTAGATACGCAGTATTTT. It specifies CASSLRGRGLDTQYF. This chain uses TRBV7-9 with TRBJ2-3; D is perhaps TRBD1 (6 bases). This CDR3 region has 15 residues. The V gene's germline CDR1 is SEHNR and CDR2 FQNEAQ (reference sequence). The germline V and J ends were trimmed by 2 bases and 5 bases, with 14 bases remaining between them.

DNA for the CDR3: TGTGCCAGCAGCTTACTTTCCGGAGCTAACTATGGCTACACCTTC. Its translation: CASSLLSGANYGYTF. The chain links TRBV7-9 to TRBJ1-2; D unclear. This CDR3 is built from 15 residues. Germline V gene sequence: CDR1 SEHNR, CDR2 FQNEAQ (reference sequence). V lost 2 bases and J lost 0, with 10 bases in between.

The chain recombines TRBV11-3 with TRBJ2-2; 8 bases line up with TRBD2. V shed 0 bases and J 1 base; nucleotides not matched to a gene: 1. This CDR3 is 16 amino acids long. The V gene's germline CDR1 is SGHNT and CDR2 YENEEA. CDR3 nucleotide sequence: TGTGCCAGCAGCTTAGAGAGCGGGGGGAACACCGGGGAGCTGTTTTTT. Encoded protein: CASSLESGGNTGELFF. The whole variable domain, remainder taken from reference TRBV11-3 and TRBJ2-2, is EAGVVQSPRYKIIEKKQPVAFWCNPISGHNTLYWYLQNLGQGPELLIRYENEEAVDDSQLPKDRFSAERLKGVDSTLKIQPAELGDSAVYLCASSLESGGNTGELFFGEGSRLTVL.

The J gene is TRBJ2-2, the V gene TRBV28; D is unclear. Germline V gives CDR1 MDHEN, CDR2 SYDVKM. V lost 2 bases and J lost 1, with 8 bases in between. This CDR3 region has 15 residues. CDR3 protein: CASSLGRWNTGELFF. CDR3 DNA sequence: TGTGCCAGCAGTTTAGGACGATGGAACACCGGGGAGCTGTTTTTT.

This clone has just one count. CDR3 in DNA: TGTGCCAGCAGTTACGATTTAGCGGCGAGCTCCTACGAGCAGTACTTC. It translates to CASSYDLAASSYEQYF. The genes are TRBV6-5 and TRBJ2-7, with D maybe TRBD2 (6 bases). V was shortened by 2 bases and J by 0 bases, with 14 bases between the two germline ends. The CDR3 is made up of 16 amino acids. Germline-derived CDR1 and CDR2 are MNHEY and SVGAGI.

For this clone: Being one base from a much bigger clone, this may be a read error. Other DNA sequences within the sample encode an identical CDR3. The rearrangement links TRBV20-1 to TRBJ1-1; perhaps TRBD1 as D (6 bases). This CDR3 comprises 11 residues. Germline V gene sequence: CDR1 DFQATT, CDR2 SNEGSKA (reference sequence). The CDR3 region is CSAAGTLEAFF. CDR3 in DNA: TGCAGTGCTGCCGGGACACTTGAAGCCTTCTTT.

This clone showed up just once. The gene calls are TRBV18 and TRBJ2-1, with 9 nucleotides matching TRBD2. This CDR3 is built from 13 residues. The ends lost 4 bases at V and 8 bases at J; junction bases unmatched: 3. Germline CDR1 is KGHSH and CDR2 is LQKENI. The DNA of the CDR3 is TGTGCCAGCTCACTGAGACTAGCGGATGAGCAGTTCTTC. Its protein is CASSLRLADEQFF.

This clone occurred once. The V call is TRBV11-2, the J call TRBJ2-7, with 9 nucleotides matching TRBD2. The germline CDR1 and CDR2 sequences are SGHAT and FQNNGV. V was pared by 3 bases and J by 7 bases, with 13 bases of the junction left unmatched. CDR3 length equals 16 residues. CDR3 sequence: CASSFSPQREVGEQYF. CDR3 bases: TGTGCCAGCAGCTTTAGCCCACAGCGGGAGGTTGGGGAGCAGTACTTC. Complete variable domain (other parts from reference TRBV11-2 and TRBJ2-7): EAGVAQSPRYKIIEKRQSVAFWCNPISGHATLYWYQQILGQGPKLLIQFQNNGVVDDSQLPKDRFSAERLKGVDSTLKIQPAKLEDSAVYLCASSFSPQREVGEQYFGPGTRLTVT.

The gene calls are TRBV7-2 and TRBJ1-2; no clear D. Trimming stripped 5 bases from V and 2 bases from J, with 15 bases between. CDR3 length: 15 amino acids. Germline CDR1 SGHTA, CDR2 FQGNSA. The CDR3 DNA sequence: TGTGCCAGCAGCCAGCGCCCGGGATCCAACTATGGCTACACCTTC. Amino acids: CASSQRPGSNYGYTF.

This clone was seen more than once but under ten times. This sequence joins TRBV21-1 and TRBJ2-7; TRBD1, as called in the table, went unchecked against the DNA. TRBV21-1 is a pseudogene. CDR3 length equals 13 residues. The CDR3 here is CASSTRDSYEQYF. DNA of the CDR3: TGTGCCAGCAGCACGCGGGACAGCTACGAGCAGTACTTC.

This clone has just one count. This chain connects TRBV9 to TRBJ1-2, with unresolved D. Between the trimmed V and J ends, which lost 0 bases and 6 bases, there was a span of 15 bases. The CDR3 sequence is 15 residues long. In germline, CDR1 is SGDLS, CDR2 YYNGEE. The CDR3 region is CASSVAPGPMNGYTF. In DNA, the CDR3 is TGTGCCAGCAGCGTAGCCCCAGGACCGATGAATGGCTACACCTTC.

This clone was recorded a few times. This sample includes further DNA sequences coding for the same CDR3. The chain is built from TRBV5-1 and TRBJ2-3; D not certain. Trimming removed 0 bases at V and 0 bases at J, with 2 bases between. The CDR3 extends over 13 amino acids. Germline CDR1 SGHRS, CDR2 YFSETQ. CDR3 nucleotides: TGCGCCAGCAGCTTGGGGAGCACAGATACGCAGTATTTT. Protein sequence: CASSLGSTDTQYF.

The V and J genes are TRBV5-1 and TRBJ2-5, with TRBD2 matching 9 bases. Per the germline V gene, CDR1 is SGHRS and CDR2 is YFSETQ. The CDR3 is made up of 15 amino acids. V was pared by 4 bases and J by 5 bases, with 9 bases of the junction left unmatched. The CDR3 is CASSPSGKGWETQYF. DNA of the CDR3: TGCGCCAGCAGCCCTAGCGGGAAGGGGTGGGAGACCCAGTACTTC.

This chain links TRBV7-9 with TRBJ2-6; the match to TRBD2 covers 7 bases. Trimming took 2 bases from V and 5 from J; bases not matched to a gene: 6. Germline values: CDR1 SEHNR, CDR2 FQNEAQ (reference sequence). The CDR3 has 16 residues. DNA of the CDR3: TGTGCCAGCAGCTTAACGCGGGGGAGTAGGGCCAACGTCCTGACTTTC. Amino acids: CASSLTRGSRANVLTF.

Only a few counts were recorded for this clone. The chain employs TRBV27 and TRBJ1-2, with D tentatively TRBD1 (6 bases). V lost 5 bases and J 4 bases, leaving 17 bases between the germline ends. Germline values: CDR1 MNHEY, CDR2 SMNVEV (reference sequence). The CDR3 spans 15 residues. The CDR3 DNA is TGTGCCAGCAGTCAATCCAGGGGAGGGGTCTATGGCTACACCTTC. Translation gives CASSQSRGGVYGYTF.

The V call is TRBV6-1, the J call TRBJ2-1; TRBD1 might be the D (6 bases). The CDR3 sequence is 17 residues long. Germline CDR1 and CDR2: MNHNS and SASEGT. Trimming took 3 bases from V and 3 from J, leaving 18 bases between them. The CDR3 coding sequence is TGTGCCAGCAGTGACCTACTACAGGGTGGTTTCTACAATGAGCAGTTCTTC. It specifies CASSDLLQGGFYNEQFF.

The chain combines TRBV25-1 with TRBJ2-5, with D tentatively TRBD2 (6 bases). The CDR3 has 16 residues. In germline, CDR1 is MGHDK, CDR2 SYGVNS. Trimming removed 5 bases at V and 2 bases at J, with 18 bases between. The CDR3 DNA is TGTGCCAGCAGTCCCTGGGAGGTTCGCCGTCAAGAGACCCAGTACTTC. Translated, it gives CASSPWEVRRQETQYF.

With regard to this clone: Other DNA sequences within the sample encode an identical CDR3. This chain links TRBV14 with TRBJ2-2; D not resolved. Trimming removed 3 bases at V and 5 bases at J, with 10 bases between. The CDR3 runs to 14 residues. Germline V gene sequence: CDR1 SGHDN, CDR2 FVKESK. CDR3 bases: TGTGCCAGCAGCCACGTAGGGCGGACCGGGGAGCTGTTTTTT. It translates to CASSHVGRTGELFF.

The V and J genes are TRBV2 and TRBJ2-5; 9 nucleotides align to TRBD1. The germline V gene encodes CDR1 SNHLY and CDR2 FYNNEI. Trimming cost V 10 bases and J 0 bases; bases outside gene matches: 3. This CDR3 contains 13 residues. CDR3 sequence (DNA): TGTGCCACAAGGGACAGGGACCAAGAGACCCAGTACTTC. This gives the protein CATRDRDQETQYF. Based on the CDR3 plus reference TRBV2 and TRBJ2-5, the full variable domain is EPEVTQTPSHQVTQMGQEVILRCVPISNHLYFYWYRQILGQKVEFLVSFYNNEISEKSEIFDDQFSVERPDGSNFTLKIRSTKLEDSAMYFCATRDRDQETQYFGPGTRLLVL.

This clone was found once. The rearrangement joins TRBV11-1 to TRBJ2-6; D is uncertain. The V gene lost 2 bases and the J gene lost 4 bases, with 3 bases spanning the gap. The CDR3 extends over 13 amino acids. Germline CDR1 SGHAT, CDR2 FQDESV (reference sequence). The CDR3 DNA sequence: TGTGCCAGCAGCTTAAGGGGGGCCAACGTCCTGACTTTC. This translates into CASSLRGANVLTF.

The CDR3 nucleotides read TGTGCCTGGTGCGGAGATAGCAATCAGCCCCAGCATTTT. Protein sequence: CAWCGDSNQPQHF. The J gene is TRBJ1-5, the V gene TRBV30; D is ambiguous. The length of the CDR3 is 13 residues. Germline V gives CDR1 GTSNPN, CDR2 SVGIG (reference sequence). Deletions cut 5 bases from V and 0 bases from J, with 8 bases between.

The rearrangement joins TRBV6-1 to TRBJ1-1, with D maybe TRBD1 (6 bases). The CDR3 covers 13 residues. The V gene's germline CDR1 is MNHNS and CDR2 SASEGT. V lost 7 bases and J 3 bases, leaving 12 bases between the germline ends. The CDR3 sequence is CASNGQPYTEAFF. The CDR3 nucleotides read TGTGCCAGCAATGGACAGCCGTACACTGAAGCTTTCTTT.